This paragraph reports one T cell receptor beta chain. Assignments of participants to cohorts depended upon their own reported clinical history. Symptom resolution, clearance, or two negative PCRs marked donors in Cohort 3 as recovered. This specimen belongs to a study of blood T cell repertoires in COVID-19. Study context: PBMCs, B-cell-depleted T cells, or T cells were the source of the cDNA or gDNA that made up the material.

How the authors handled the data: Estimation of nucleated cell counts was performed using reference gene primer amplification. This table comes from immunoSEQ multiplex PCR, and its TCRdb copy is limited to in-frame clones, with some not included. The D gene and trimming were derived from the DNA, and the V and J assignments and clone size from that table. This sample has about 330,000 clones, with about 92% found just once. CDR3 length equals 16 residues. Germline CDR1 reads ENHRY; CDR2 reads SYGVKD. Trimming left V 0 bases short and J 0 bases short, with 8 bases between. The V and J genes are TRBV10-3 and TRBJ2-2, with a weak D call TRBD1 (6 bases). This clonotype was sampled from a woman under 40 who had recovered from COVID-19. Sequencing input: PBMCs or T cells enriched from blood (not recorded which). The CDR3 DNA reads TGTGCCATCAGTGAGTCTACAGGGTCGAACACCGGGGAGCTGTTTTTT. Translating it yields CAISESTGSNTGELFF.